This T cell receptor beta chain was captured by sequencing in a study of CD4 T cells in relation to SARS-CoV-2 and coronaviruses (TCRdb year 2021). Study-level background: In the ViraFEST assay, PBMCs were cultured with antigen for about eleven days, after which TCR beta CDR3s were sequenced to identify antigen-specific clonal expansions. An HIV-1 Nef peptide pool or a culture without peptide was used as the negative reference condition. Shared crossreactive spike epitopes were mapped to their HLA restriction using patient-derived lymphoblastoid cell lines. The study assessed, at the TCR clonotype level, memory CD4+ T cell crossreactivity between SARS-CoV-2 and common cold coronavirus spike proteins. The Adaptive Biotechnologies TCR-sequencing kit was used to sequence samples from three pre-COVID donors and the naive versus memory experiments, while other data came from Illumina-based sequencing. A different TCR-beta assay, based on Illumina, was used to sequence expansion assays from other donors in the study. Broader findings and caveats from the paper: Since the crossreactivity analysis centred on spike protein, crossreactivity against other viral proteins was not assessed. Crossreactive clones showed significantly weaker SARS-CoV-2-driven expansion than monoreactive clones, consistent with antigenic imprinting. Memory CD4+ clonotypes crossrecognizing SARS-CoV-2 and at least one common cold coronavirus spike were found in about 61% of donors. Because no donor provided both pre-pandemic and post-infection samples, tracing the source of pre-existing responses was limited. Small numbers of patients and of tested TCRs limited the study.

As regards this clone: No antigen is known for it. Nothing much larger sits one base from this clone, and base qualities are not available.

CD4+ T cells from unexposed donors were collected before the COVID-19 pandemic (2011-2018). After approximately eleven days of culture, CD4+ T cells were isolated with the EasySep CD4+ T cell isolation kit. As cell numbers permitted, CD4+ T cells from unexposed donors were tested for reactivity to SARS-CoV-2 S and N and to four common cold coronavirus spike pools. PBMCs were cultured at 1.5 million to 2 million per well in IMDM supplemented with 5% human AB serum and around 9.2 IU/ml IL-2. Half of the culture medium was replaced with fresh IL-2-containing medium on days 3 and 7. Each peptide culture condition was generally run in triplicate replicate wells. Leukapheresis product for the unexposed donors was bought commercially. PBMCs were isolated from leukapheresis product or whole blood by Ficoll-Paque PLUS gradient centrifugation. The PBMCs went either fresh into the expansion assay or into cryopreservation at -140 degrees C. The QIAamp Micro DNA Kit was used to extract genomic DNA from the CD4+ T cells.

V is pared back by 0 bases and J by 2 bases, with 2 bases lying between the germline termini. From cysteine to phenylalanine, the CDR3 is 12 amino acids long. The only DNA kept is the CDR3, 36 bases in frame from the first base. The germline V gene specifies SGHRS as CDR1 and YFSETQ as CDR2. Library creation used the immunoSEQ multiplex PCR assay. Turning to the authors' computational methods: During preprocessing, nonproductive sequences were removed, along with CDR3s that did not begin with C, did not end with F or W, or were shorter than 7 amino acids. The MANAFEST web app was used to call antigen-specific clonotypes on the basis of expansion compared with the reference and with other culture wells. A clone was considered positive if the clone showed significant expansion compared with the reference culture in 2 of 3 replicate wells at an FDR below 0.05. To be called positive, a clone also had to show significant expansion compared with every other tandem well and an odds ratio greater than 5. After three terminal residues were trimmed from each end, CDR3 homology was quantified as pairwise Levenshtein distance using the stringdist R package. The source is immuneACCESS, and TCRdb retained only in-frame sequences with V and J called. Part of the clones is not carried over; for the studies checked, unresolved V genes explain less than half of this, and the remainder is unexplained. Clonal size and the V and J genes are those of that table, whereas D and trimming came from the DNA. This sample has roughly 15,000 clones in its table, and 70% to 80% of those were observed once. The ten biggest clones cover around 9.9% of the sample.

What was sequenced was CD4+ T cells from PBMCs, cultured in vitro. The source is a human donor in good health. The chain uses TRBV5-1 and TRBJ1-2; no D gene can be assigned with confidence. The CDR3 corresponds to CASSLDNYGYTF. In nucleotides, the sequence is TGCGCCAGCAGCTTGGACAACTATGGCTACACCTTC.